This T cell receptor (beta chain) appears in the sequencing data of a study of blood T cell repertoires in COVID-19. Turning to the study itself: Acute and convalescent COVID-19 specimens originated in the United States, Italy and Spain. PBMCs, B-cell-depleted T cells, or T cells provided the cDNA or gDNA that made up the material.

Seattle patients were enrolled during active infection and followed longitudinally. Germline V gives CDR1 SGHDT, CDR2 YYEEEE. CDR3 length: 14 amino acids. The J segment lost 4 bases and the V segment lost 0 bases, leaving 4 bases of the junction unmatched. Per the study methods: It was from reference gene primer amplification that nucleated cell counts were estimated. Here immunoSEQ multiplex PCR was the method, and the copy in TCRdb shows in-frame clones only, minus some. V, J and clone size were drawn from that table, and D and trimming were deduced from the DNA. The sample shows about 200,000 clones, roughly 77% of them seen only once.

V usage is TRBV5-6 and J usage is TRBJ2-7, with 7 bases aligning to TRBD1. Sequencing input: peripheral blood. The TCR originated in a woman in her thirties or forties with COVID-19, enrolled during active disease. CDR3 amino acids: CASSLEQGTYEQYF. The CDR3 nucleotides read TGTGCCAGCAGCTTGGAACAGGGGACATACGAGCAGTACTTC.